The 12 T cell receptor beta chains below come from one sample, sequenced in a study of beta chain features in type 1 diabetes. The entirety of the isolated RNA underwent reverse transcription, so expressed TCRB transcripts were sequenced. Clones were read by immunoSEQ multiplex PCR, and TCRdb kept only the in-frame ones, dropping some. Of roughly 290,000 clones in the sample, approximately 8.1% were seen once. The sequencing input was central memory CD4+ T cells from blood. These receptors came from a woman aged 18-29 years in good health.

DNA of the CDR3: TGTGCCAGCAGCCCTCGGACACAACCCGACTATGGCTACACCTTC. Its translation is CASSPRTQPDYGYTF. The chain recombines TRBV11-3 with TRBJ1-2; possible D gene TRBD1, 5 bases. Trimming removed 5 bases at V and 3 bases at J, with 16 bases between. This CDR3 region has 15 residues. Germline-derived CDR1 and CDR2 are SGHNT and YENEEA.

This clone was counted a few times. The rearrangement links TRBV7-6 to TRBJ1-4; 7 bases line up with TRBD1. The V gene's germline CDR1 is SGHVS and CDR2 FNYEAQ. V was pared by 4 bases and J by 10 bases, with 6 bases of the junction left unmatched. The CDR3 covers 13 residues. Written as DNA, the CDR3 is TGTGCCAGCAGCTCGGCCAGGGGGGGAAAACTGTTTTTT. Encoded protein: CASSSARGGKLFF.

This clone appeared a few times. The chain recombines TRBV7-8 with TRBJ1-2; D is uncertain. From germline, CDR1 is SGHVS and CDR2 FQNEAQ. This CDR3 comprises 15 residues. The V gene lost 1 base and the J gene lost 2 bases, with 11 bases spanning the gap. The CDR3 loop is CASSLVLSGNYGYTF. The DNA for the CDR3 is TGTGCCAGCAGCTTAGTCCTATCGGGGAACTATGGCTACACCTTC.

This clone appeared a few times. The CDR3 here is CASSLRGRVQETQYF. The CDR3 nucleotides read TGTGCCAGCAGCTTACGCGGGAGGGTCCAAGAGACCCAGTACTTC. The chain couples TRBV5-4 to TRBJ2-5, with 9 bases identical to TRBD2. CDR1 is SGHNT, CDR2 YYREEE, per germline (reference sequence). Trimming cost V 2 bases and J 1 base; bases outside gene matches: 3. The CDR3 is made up of 15 amino acids. The complete variable domain, with remaining parts taken from reference TRBV5-4 and TRBJ2-5, reads ETGVTQSPTHLIKTRGQQVTLRCSSQSGHNTVSWYQQALGQGPQFIFQYYREEENGRGNFPPRFSGLQFPNYSSELNVNALELDDSALYLCASSLRGRVQETQYFGPGTRLLVL.

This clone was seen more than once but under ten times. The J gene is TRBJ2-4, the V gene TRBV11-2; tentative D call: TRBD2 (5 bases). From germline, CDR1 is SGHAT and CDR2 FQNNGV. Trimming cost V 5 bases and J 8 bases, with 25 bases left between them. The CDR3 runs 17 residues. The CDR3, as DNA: TGTGCCAGCAGCCCTTTCTCCATCCTAAAAAGGCGGGACATTCAGTACTTC. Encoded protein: CASSPFSILKRRDIQYF.

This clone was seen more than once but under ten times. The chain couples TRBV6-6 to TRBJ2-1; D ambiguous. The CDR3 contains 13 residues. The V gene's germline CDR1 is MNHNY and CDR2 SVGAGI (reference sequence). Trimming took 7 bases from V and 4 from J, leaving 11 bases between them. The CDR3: CASKLDPYNEQFF. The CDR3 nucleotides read TGTGCCAGCAAATTAGACCCGTACAATGAGCAGTTCTTC.

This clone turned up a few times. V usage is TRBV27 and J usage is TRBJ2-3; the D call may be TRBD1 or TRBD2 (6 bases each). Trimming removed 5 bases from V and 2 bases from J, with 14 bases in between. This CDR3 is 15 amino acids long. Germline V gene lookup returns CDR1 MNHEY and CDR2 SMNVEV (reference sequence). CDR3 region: CASSREGGPTDTQYF. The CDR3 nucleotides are TGTGCCAGCAGTCGGGAAGGGGGGCCCACAGATACGCAGTATTTT.

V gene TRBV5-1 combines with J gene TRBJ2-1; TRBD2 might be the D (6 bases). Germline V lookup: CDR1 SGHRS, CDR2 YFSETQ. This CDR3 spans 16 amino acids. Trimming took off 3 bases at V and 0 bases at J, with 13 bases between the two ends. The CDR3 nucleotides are TGCGCCAGCAGCTCTTTAGCGGCTCTCTCCTACAATGAGCAGTTCTTC. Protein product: CASSSLAALSYNEQFF. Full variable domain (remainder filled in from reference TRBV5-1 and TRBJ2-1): KAGVTQTPRYLIKTRGQQVTLSCSPISGHRSVSWYQQTPGQGLQFLFEYFSETQRNKGNFPGRFSGRQFSNSRSEMNVSTLELGDSALYLCASSSLAALSYNEQFFGPGTRLTVL.

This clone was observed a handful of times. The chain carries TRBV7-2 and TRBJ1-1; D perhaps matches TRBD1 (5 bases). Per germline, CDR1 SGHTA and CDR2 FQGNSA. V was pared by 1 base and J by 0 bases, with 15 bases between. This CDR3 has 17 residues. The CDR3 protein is CASSLDRPGGMNTEAFF. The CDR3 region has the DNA TGTGCCAGCAGCTTAGATCGGCCGGGGGGAATGAACACTGAAGCTTTCTTT.

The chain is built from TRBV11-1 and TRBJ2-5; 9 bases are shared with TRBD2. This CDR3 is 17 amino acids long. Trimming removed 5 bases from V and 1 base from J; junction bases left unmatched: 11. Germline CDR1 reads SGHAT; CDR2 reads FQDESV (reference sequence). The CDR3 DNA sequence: TGTGCCAGCAGCGTCGTGGGGCTAGCGGGGATCCAAGAGACCCAGTACTTC. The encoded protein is CASSVVGLAGIQETQYF.

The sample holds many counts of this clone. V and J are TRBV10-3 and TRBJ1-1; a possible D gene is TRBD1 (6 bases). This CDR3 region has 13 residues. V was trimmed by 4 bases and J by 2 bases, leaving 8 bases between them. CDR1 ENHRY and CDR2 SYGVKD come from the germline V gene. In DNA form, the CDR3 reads TGTGCCATCAGTGGGGGGGGCAACACTGAAGCTTTCTTT. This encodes CAISGGGNTEAFF.

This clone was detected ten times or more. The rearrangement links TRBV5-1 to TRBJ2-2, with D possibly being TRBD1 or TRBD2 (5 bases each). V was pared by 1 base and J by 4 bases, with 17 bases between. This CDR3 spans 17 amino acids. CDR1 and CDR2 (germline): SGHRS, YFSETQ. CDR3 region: CASSLTGTNTGTGELFF. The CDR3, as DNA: TGCGCCAGCAGCTTGACCGGGACGAACACGGGCACCGGGGAGCTGTTTTTT.